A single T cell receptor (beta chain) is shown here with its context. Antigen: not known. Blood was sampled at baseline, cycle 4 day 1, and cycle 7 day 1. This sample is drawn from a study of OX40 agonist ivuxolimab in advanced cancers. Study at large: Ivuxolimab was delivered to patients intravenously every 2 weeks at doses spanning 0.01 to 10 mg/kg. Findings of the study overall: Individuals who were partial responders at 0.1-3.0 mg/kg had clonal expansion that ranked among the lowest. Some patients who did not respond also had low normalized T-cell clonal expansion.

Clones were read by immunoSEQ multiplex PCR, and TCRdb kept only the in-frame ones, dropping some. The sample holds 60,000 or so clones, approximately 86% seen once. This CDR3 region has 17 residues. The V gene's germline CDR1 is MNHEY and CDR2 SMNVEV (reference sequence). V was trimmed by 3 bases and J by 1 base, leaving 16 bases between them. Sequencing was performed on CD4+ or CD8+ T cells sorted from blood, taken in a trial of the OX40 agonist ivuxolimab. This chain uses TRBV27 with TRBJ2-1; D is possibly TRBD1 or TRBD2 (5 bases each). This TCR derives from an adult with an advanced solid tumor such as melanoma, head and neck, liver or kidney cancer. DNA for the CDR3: TGTGCCAGCAGTTTCAATAACTTGGGGACGTCCTACAATGAGCAGTTCTTC. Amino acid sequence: CASSFNNLGTSYNEQFF.